This T cell receptor (beta chain) is drawn from a study of T cell clonality in common variable immunodeficiency. General observations from the study: Reportedly, TCR beta sequences from common variable immunodeficiency showed fewer deletions and N-nucleotide insertions. CVID subjects showed higher TCRbeta clonality than healthy controls. Authors noted CVID clonality's cause needs subpopulation repertoire sequencing.

This clone was detected many times. The antigen remains unidentified. Coverage ceases 3 residues before the CDR3 finishes, and the germline J gene fills in the end. Germline-derived CDR1 and CDR2 are MDHEN and SYDVKM. The germline V and J ends were trimmed by 5 bases and 5 bases, with 19 bases remaining between them. This CDR3 contains 15 residues. Equal genomic DNA amounts from CVID and control samples were sequenced. Produced via immunoSEQ multiplex PCR; TCRdb's table is partial and in-frame only. Observed in the sample are about 35,000 clones, none of them singletons. The source is a person between 18 and 75 years old in good health. The V call is TRBV28, the J call TRBJ2-7; D perhaps matches TRBD2 (5 bases). The source material was peripheral blood mononuclear cells. CDR3 DNA, as far as it was read: TGTGCCAGCAGTGCCCCCGAGTCTAGCCTCCACGAG. Protein product: CASSAPESSLHE. The whole CDR3 region reads CASSAPESSLHEQYF.